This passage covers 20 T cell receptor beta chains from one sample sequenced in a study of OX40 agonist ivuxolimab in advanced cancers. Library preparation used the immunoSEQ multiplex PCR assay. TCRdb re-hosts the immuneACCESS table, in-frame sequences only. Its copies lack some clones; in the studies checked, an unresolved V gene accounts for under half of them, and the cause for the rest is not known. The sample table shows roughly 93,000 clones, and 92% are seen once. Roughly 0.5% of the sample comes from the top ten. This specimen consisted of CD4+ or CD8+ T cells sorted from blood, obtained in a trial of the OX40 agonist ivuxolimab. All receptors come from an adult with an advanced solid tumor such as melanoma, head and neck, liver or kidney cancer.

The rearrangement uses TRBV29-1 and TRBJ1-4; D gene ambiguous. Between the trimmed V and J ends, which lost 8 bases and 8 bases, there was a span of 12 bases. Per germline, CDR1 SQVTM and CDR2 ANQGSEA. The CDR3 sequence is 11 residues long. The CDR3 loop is CSIRFKEKLFF. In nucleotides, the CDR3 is TGCAGCATACGGTTCAAAGAAAAACTGTTTTTT.

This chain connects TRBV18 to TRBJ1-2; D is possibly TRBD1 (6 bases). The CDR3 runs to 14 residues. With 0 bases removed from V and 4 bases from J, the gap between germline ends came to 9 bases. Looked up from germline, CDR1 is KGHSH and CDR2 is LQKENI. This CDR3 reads CASSPPPGAYGYTF. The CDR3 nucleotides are TGTGCCAGCTCACCACCGCCGGGGGCCTATGGCTACACCTTC.

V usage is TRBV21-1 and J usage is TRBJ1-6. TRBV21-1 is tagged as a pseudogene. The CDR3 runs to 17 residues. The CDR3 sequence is CASSKVFGEGVNSPLHF. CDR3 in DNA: TGTGCCAGCAGCAAAGTTTTTGGGGAGGGTGTAAATTCACCCCTCCACTTT.

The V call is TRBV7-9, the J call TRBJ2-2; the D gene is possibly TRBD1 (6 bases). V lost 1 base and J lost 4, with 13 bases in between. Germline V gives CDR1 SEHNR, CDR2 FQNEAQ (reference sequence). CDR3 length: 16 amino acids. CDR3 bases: TGTGCCAGCAGCTTAGTTGGGGGCCGAGCCACCGGGGAGCTGTTTTTT. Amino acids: CASSLVGGRATGELFF.

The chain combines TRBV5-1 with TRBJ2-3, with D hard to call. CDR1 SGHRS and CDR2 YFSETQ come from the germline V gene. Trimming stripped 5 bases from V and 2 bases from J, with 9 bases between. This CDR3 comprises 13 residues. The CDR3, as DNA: TGCGCCAGCAGACATGACCACACAGATACGCAGTATTTT. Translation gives CASRHDHTDTQYF.

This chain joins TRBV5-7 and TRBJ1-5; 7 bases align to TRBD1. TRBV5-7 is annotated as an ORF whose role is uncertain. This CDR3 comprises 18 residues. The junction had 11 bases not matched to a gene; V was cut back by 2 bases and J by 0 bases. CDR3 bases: TGTGCCAGCAGCTTAGGGACAGACGGGCGTTATAGCAATCAGCCCCAGCATTTT. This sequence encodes CASSLGTDGRYSNQPQHF.

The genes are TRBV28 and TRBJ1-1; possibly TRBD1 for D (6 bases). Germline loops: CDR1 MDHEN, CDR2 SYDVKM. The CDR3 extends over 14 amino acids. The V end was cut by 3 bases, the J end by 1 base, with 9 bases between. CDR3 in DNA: TGTGCCAGCAGTTTTGGGACATGGAACACTGAAGCTTTCTTT. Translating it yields CASSFGTWNTEAFF.

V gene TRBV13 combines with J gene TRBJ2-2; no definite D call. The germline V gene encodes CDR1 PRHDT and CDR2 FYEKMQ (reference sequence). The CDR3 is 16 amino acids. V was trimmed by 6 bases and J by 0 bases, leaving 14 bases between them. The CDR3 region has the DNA TGTGCCAGCAGTTTGTACCCCGCTCCGAACACCGGGGAGCTGTTTTTT. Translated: CASSLYPAPNTGELFF.

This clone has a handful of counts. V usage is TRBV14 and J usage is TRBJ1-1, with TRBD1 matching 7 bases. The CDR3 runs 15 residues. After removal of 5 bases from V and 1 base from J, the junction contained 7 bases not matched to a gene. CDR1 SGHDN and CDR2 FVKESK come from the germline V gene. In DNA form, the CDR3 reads TGTGCCAGCAGCTCTTCCTGGACAGGGAACACTGAAGCTTTCTTT. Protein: CASSSSWTGNTEAFF.

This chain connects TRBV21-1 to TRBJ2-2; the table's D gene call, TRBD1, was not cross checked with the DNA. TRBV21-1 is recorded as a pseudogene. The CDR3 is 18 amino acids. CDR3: CASSEEQKTAANTGELFF. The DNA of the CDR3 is TGTGCCAGCAGCGAAGAACAGAAAACTGCTGCGAACACCGGGGAGCTGTTTTTT.

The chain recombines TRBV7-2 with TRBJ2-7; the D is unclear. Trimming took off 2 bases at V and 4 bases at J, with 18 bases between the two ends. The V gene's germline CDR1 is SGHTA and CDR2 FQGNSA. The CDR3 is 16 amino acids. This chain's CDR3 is CASSLKAQRTAYEQYF. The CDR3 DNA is TGTGCCAGCAGCTTAAAAGCCCAAAGAACGGCTTACGAGCAGTACTTC.

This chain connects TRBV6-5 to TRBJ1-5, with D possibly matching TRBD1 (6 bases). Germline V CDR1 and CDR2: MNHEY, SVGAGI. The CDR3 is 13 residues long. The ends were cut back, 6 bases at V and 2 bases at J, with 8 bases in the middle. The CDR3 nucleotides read TGTGCCAGCAGACAGGGTCGCAATCAGCCCCAGCATTTT. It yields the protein CASRQGRNQPQHF.

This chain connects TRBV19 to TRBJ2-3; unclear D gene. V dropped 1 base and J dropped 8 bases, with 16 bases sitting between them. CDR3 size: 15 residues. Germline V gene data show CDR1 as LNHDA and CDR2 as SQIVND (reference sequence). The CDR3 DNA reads TGTGCCAGTAGTATAGTAGTGGGAAGCTCAGTTACGCAGTATTTT. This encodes CASSIVVGSSVTQYF. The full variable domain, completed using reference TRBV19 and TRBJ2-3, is DGGITQSPKYLFRKEGQNVTLSCEQNLNHDAMYWYRQDPGQGLRLIYYSQIVNDFQKGDIAEGYSVSREKKESFPLTVTSAQKNPTAFYLCASSIVVGSSVTQYFGPGTRLTVL.

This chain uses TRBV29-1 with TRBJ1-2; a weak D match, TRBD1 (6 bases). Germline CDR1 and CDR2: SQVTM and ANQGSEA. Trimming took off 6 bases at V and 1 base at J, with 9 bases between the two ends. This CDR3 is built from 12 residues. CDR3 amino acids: CSVDRNNYGYTF. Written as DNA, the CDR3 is TGCAGCGTCGACAGGAATAACTATGGCTACACCTTC.

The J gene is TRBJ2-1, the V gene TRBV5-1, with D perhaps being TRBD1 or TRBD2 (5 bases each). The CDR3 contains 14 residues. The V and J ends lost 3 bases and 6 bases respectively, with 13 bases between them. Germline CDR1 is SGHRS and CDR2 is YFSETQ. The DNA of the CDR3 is TGCGCCAGCAGCTCCGGGACCAAAGGCAATGAGCAGTTCTTC. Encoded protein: CASSSGTKGNEQFF. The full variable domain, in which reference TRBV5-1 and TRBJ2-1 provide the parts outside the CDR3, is KAGVTQTPRYLIKTRGQQVTLSCSPISGHRSVSWYQQTPGQGLQFLFEYFSETQRNKGNFPGRFSGRQFSNSRSEMNVSTLELGDSALYLCASSSGTKGNEQFFGPGTRLTVL.

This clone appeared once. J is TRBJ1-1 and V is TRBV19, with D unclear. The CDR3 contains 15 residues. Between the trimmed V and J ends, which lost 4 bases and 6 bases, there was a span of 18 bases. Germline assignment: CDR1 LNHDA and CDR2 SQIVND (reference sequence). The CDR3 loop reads CASSRREVRIPEAFF. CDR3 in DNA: TGTGCCAGTAGTAGGAGGGAAGTCCGGATTCCTGAAGCTTTCTTT. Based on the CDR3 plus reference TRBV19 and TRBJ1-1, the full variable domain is DGGITQSPKYLFRKEGQNVTLSCEQNLNHDAMYWYRQDPGQGLRLIYYSQIVNDFQKGDIAEGYSVSREKKESFPLTVTSAQKNPTAFYLCASSRREVRIPEAFFGQGTRLTVV.

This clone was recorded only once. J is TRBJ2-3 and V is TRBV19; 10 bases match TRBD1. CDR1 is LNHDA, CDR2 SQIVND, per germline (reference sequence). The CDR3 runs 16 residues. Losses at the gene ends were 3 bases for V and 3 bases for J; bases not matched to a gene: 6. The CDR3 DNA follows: TGTGCCAGTAGTATGGTGGGACAGGGGATTACAGATACGCAGTATTTT. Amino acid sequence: CASSMVGQGITDTQYF.

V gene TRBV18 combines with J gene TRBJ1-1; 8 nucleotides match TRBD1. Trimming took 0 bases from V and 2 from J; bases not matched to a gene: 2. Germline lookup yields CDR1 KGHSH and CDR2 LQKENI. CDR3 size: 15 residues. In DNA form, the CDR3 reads TGTGCCAGCTCACCACCGGGACAGGCAAACACTGAAGCTTTCTTT. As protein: CASSPPGQANTEAFF.

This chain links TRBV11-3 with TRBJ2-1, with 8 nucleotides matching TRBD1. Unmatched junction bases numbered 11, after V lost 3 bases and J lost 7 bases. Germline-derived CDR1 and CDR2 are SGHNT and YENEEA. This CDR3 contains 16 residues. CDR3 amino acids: CASSFSFGQGNNEQFF. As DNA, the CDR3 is TGTGCCAGCAGCTTTTCTTTTGGACAGGGAAATAATGAGCAGTTCTTC.

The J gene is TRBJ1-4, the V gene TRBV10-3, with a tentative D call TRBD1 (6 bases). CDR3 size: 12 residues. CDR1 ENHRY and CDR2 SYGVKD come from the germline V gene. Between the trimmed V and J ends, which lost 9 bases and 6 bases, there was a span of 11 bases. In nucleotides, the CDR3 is TGTGCCATAGGACAGCGTGATGAAAAACTGTTTTTT. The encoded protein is CAIGQRDEKLFF.